The source of this T cell receptor beta chain is a study of patients and donors after allogeneic stem cell transplantation. This clonotype has only a few counts. TCRdb re-called the RT-PCR reads through MiXCR, storing one row per CDR3 protein. The table lists roughly 960,000 distinct CDR3 sequences, about a sixth of them singletons, with around 6% in the top ten. This CDR3 contains 12 residues. V was cut by 2 bases and J by 9 bases, with 8 bases left in between. Germline V gives CDR1 SGHTA, CDR2 FQGNSA. Sequencing was carried out using blood, either unsorted or a sorted T cell fraction (not recorded which). The sequence came from a human donor who was either an allogeneic HSCT recipient or a stem cell or donor lymphocyte infusion donor (not recorded which). It is not recorded whose cells these are; they may come from a transplant donor. The chain recombines TRBV7-2 with TRBJ2-1; D gene uncertain. CDR3 in amino acids: CASSLSHREQFF. In DNA, the CDR3 is TGTGCCAGCAGCTTATCCCACCGTGAGCAGTTCTTC.